This section outlines one T cell receptor beta chain sequence together with its context. It has no known antigen specificity. No much larger clonotype is one base removed from it; base qualities were not supplied. V loses 8 bases at its end and J loses 5 bases; junction bases beyond the gene matches: 7. The CDR3 goes from the cysteine to the valine over 13 residues. Left in the record is the CDR3 DNA by itself, 39 bases read in frame from the first base. The germline V gene supplies CDR1 ENHRY and CDR2 SYGVKD. This record comes from a study of a mutant IDH1 vaccine in newly diagnosed glioma (dated by TCRdb to about 2021). In terms of the full investigation: Vaccination began 4-6 weeks after radiotherapy alone, or alongside temozolomide cycles in the chemotherapy-containing groups. Of the approximately 30 treated patients, 62.5% were male and about 40% were female, and a mean age of 40.4 years was recorded. The week-35 safety follow-up took place at visit V12, and the week-47 end of study took place at visit V13. Before enrollment, patients had received standard therapy of radiotherapy alone, temozolomide alone, or radiochemotherapy with temozolomide; most received the combination. Longitudinal TCRB deep sequencing was done for some 26 treated patients, wherever samples were available for exploratory analyses. Peripheral blood was collected at six visits: V03 (baseline), V05, V07, V10, V12 and V13. On the study overall, not on this receptor specifically: Selection of PBMC samples for TCRB deep sequencing was based on availability. It was noted by the authors that analyses of patient blood samples could not be reproduced owing to sample limitations. Changes in the top peripheral T cell clonotypes picked up by TCRB sequencing did not appear to be linked to pseudoprogression. Across multiple MHC alleles, vaccine-induced immune responses were seen in approximately 93% of patients.

What the time point label conveys for this sample: week 47, end of study. Every vaccine dose consisted of 300 ug of a 20-mer mutant IDH1 peptide in Montanide, administered subcutaneously together with topical imiquimod. Patients received eight vaccinations in weeks 1, 3, 5, 7, 11, 15, 19 and 23, corresponding to visits V03 through V10. Donors had newly diagnosed WHO grade 3 or 4 IDH1-mutant astrocytomas with loss of nuclear ATRX. The samples were drawn from NOA16, a multicentre, single-arm, open-label phase I trial in Germany that tested a mutant IDH1 peptide vaccine in humans for the first time. Genomic DNA for TCRB sequencing was extracted from EDTA blood using the DNeasy Blood and Tissue Kit. Library preparation employed the immunoSEQ multiplex PCR assay. The hsTCRB Kit was used according to the manufacturer's protocol to amplify rearranged TCR beta chain sequences. An Illumina MiSeq was used to sequence the TCRB libraries. Under the source paper's analysis protocol: The proprietary platform of the kit vendor was used for demultiplexing, trimming and gene mapping. TCRdb provides this immuneACCESS table in a form limited to in-frame rearrangements. Some clones are lacking; in checked studies, under half of them reflect an unresolved V gene, and why the rest are absent is not known. Clone size and V and J calls were adopted from that table, with D and trimming inferred from the DNA. The sample table records some 40,000 clones; roughly 82% of these occur just once. Of the sample, roughly 10% is held by the ten largest clones.

The source is a man aged 35 to 55 with glioma. Recombination connected TRBV10-3 to TRBJ2-7; TRBD2 matches 9 bases in the middle. Sequences were derived from PBMCs, sampled from a glioma patient whose treatment included an IDH1 peptide vaccine. The sequenced DNA: TGTGCCATCGGTAGCGGGAGTTCGGACGAGCAGTACGTC. Translated, it reads CAIGSGSSDEQYV.